This T cell receptor beta chain originates from a study of human T cells and chemical hapten exposure. Study overall: Patch tests delivered 0.01% DPC to the upper back and were evaluated at 6 days.

A few counts support this clonotype. TCRdb called the RACE reads again in MiXCR, with one record for every CDR3 protein. The table has approximately 370,000 distinct CDR3 sequences, approximately 5% seen once. Time point here: pre-sensitization, week 0. Stated treatment: therapeutic diphenylcyclopropenone sensitization with weekly scalp DPC. Trimming took 7 bases from V and 2 from J; bases not matched to a gene: 8. CDR3 length equals 15 residues. Germline-derived CDR1 and CDR2 are MNHEY and SVGEGT. The receptor's source is a woman between 18 and 29 years old with alopecia areata. Some clones in this sample may be carry-over from other donors' samples. The sequencing here drew on whole blood, taken in connection with sensitization to the hapten diphenylcyclopropenone (DPC). The chain links TRBV6-2 or TRBV6-3 to TRBJ2-3, with 8 bases that match TRBD1. The CDR3, as DNA: TGTGCCAGCACCGCGAGACAGGGGTCCACAGATACGCAGTATTTT. Its translation: CASTARQGSTDTQYF.